The 17 T cell receptor beta chains in this list originate from one sample, sequenced in a study of blood T cell repertoires in COVID-19 (dated by TCRdb to the early 2020s). The library was made by the immunoSEQ multiplex PCR assay. Imported from immuneACCESS, the table was reduced by TCRdb to in-frame sequences with V and J called. These copies leave out some clones; in studies compared against another copy, an unresolved V gene accounts for under half, and the cause of the remainder is not known. This sample has about 140,000 clones in its table, and over 80% of those were observed once. The ten largest clones capture about 1.8% of the sample. Specimen: peripheral blood. The receptors shown here come from a woman aged 45-60 years with acute or convalescent COVID-19.

This clone came up a few times. V gene TRBV4-2 combines with J gene TRBJ2-2; tentative D call: TRBD2 (6 bases). This CDR3 is built from 14 residues. From germline, CDR1 is LGHNA and CDR2 YNFKEQ. The V and J ends lost 0 bases and 6 bases respectively, with 8 bases between them. The CDR3 DNA reads as TGTGCCAGCAGCCAAGATTCTAGCGCCGGGGAGCTGTTTTTT. This sequence encodes CASSQDSSAGELFF.

The chain is built from TRBV7-9 and TRBJ2-7, with TRBD2 as a possible D gene (6 bases). The CDR3 runs to 14 residues. Trimming took 0 bases from V and 6 from J, leaving 12 bases between them. Germline CDR1 reads SEHNR; CDR2 reads FQNEAQ (reference sequence). The CDR3 DNA reads as TGTGCCAGCAGCTTAGCGGTCCTGGAGGGCGAGCAGTACTTC. Encoded protein: CASSLAVLEGEQYF. Full variable domain (rest looked up from reference TRBV7-9 and TRBJ2-7): DTGVSQNPRHKITKRGQNVTFRCDPISEHNRLYWYRQTLGQGPEFLTYFQNEAQLEKSRLLSDRFSAERPKGSFSTLEIQRTEQGDSAMYLCASSLAVLEGEQYFGPGTRLTVT.

This rearrangement joins TRBV6-1 to TRBJ1-5; tentatively, D is TRBD1 (6 bases). The ends were cut back, 2 bases at V and 5 bases at J, with 7 bases in the middle. This CDR3 contains 13 residues. The germline gives CDR1 MNHNS, CDR2 SASEGT. CDR3 residues: CASSENRDQPQHF. The CDR3 bases are TGTGCCAGCAGTGAAAACAGGGATCAGCCCCAGCATTTT.

V gene TRBV9 combines with J gene TRBJ1-6; 8 bases map to TRBD1. The CDR3 contains 17 residues. The trim removed 6 bases at V and 5 bases at J, leaving 13 bases unmatched. CDR1 SGDLS and CDR2 YYNGEE come from the germline V gene. The CDR3 spells CASNADPTGVDNSPLHF. CDR3 coding DNA: TGTGCCAGCAACGCGGACCCGACAGGGGTGGATAATTCACCCCTCCACTTT.

This sequence joins TRBV27 and TRBJ2-3, with 11 nucleotides matching TRBD2. The germline CDR1 and CDR2 sequences are MNHEY and SMNVEV (reference sequence). The CDR3 has 15 residues. V dropped 8 bases and J dropped 6; count of bases not matched to a gene: 10. The CDR3 loop reads CASSRSGRALDTQYF. The CDR3 DNA is TGTGCCAGCTCTCGTAGCGGGAGGGCCCTCGATACGCAGTATTTT.

The gene calls are TRBV10-3 and TRBJ2-4, with 9 positions matching TRBD1. Unmatched junction bases numbered 12, after V lost 6 bases and J lost 6 bases. Germline CDR1 reads ENHRY; CDR2 reads SYGVKD. The CDR3 totals 16 residues. In nucleotides, the CDR3 is TGTGCCATCAGGGGTTCACAGGGGGCGGAGGGAAACATTCAGTACTTC. Translating it yields CAIRGSQGAEGNIQYF.

This sequence joins TRBV18 and TRBJ1-1, with 7 bases aligning to TRBD1. Trimming at V came to 6 bases and at J to 1 base, leaving 5 bases not matched to a gene. Per the germline V gene, CDR1 is KGHSH and CDR2 is LQKENI. This CDR3 is 14 amino acids long. The CDR3 region has the DNA TGTGCCAGCTCCGGGGACAGTGCGAACACTGAAGCTTTCTTT. Residues: CASSGDSANTEAFF. Looking up the rest from reference TRBV18 and TRBJ1-1 gives the full variable domain: NAGVMQNPRHLVRRRGQEARLRCSPMKGHSHVYWYRQLPEEGLKFMVYLQKENIIDESGMPKERFSAEFPKEGPSILRIQQVVRGDSAAYFCASSGDSANTEAFFGQGTRLTVV.

This chain joins TRBV15 and TRBJ1-5; D is perhaps TRBD1 (5 bases). V was pared by 1 base and J by 6 bases, with 10 bases between. This CDR3 has 14 residues. CDR1 is LNHNV, CDR2 YYDKDF, per germline (reference sequence). Written as DNA, the CDR3 is TGTGCCACCAGCAGAGTCGGGGGAGGTCAGCCCCAGCATTTT. Its protein product is CATSRVGGGQPQHF.

The V gene is TRBV9, the J gene TRBJ2-1; TRBD2 aligns across 7 bases. With 7 bases clipped from V and 6 bases from J, the junction kept 1 base outside the gene matches. The CDR3 sequence is 11 residues long. Germline values: CDR1 SGDLS, CDR2 YYNGEE. The CDR3 reads CASGRGNEQFF. The CDR3 region has the DNA TGTGCCAGCGGGAGGGGCAATGAGCAGTTCTTC.

The chain recombines TRBV4-2 with TRBJ1-1, with D possibly TRBD1 on 5 matching bases. With 0 bases removed from V and 0 bases from J, the gap between germline ends came to 11 bases. The germline gives CDR1 LGHNA, CDR2 YNFKEQ. The CDR3 length is 16 residues. The CDR3 reads CASSQDSGGMNTEAFF. The CDR3 DNA sequence: TGTGCCAGCAGCCAAGACTCCGGGGGTATGAACACTGAAGCTTTCTTT.

The genes are TRBV19 and TRBJ1-2; 9 bases match TRBD1. V gave up 10 bases and J gave up 7 bases; unmatched junction bases: 7. Per the germline V gene, CDR1 is LNHDA and CDR2 is SQIVND (reference sequence). The CDR3 is 12 amino acids. CDR3: CAINRGPGGYTF. The CDR3 nucleotides read TGTGCCATCAACAGGGGGCCGGGTGGCTACACCTTC.

The rearrangement uses TRBV6-5 and TRBJ2-7, with D possibly being TRBD2 (5 bases). V lost 6 bases and J 0 bases, leaving 15 bases between the germline ends. This CDR3 is built from 15 residues. Germline loops: CDR1 MNHEY, CDR2 SVGAGI. The CDR3 spells CASRAGPTVSYEQYF. The CDR3, as DNA: TGTGCCAGCAGGGCGGGTCCAACAGTCTCCTACGAGCAGTACTTC.

The J gene is TRBJ2-2, the V gene TRBV2; D possibly corresponds to TRBD2 (6 bases). This CDR3 region has 15 residues. CDR1 is SNHLY and CDR2 is FYNNEI in the germline V gene. The ends were cut back, 7 bases at V and 2 bases at J, with 14 bases in the middle. In DNA form, the CDR3 reads TGTGCCAGCAATCCGGGACTCGCCAACACCGGGGAGCTGTTTTTT. It is translated as CASNPGLANTGELFF.

CDR3 in amino acids: CASSPGQGIYNEQFF. DNA for the CDR3: TGTGCCAGCAGCCCCGGACAGGGGATCTACAATGAGCAGTTCTTC. This chain connects TRBV5-6 to TRBJ2-1, with 9 positions matching TRBD1. Germline V gene data show CDR1 as SGHDT and CDR2 as YYEEEE. Trimming took 4 bases from V and 3 from J; bases not matched to a gene: 5. The CDR3 has 15 amino acids. The full variable domain, completed using reference TRBV5-6 and TRBJ2-1, is DAGVTQSPTHLIKTRGQQVTLRCSPKSGHDTVSWYQQALGQGPQFIFQYYEEEERQRGNFPDRFSGHQFPNYSSELNVNALLLGDSALYLCASSPGQGIYNEQFFGPGTRLTVL.

This clone occurred a few times. The J gene is TRBJ1-5, the V gene TRBV15; perhaps TRBD1 as D (5 bases). Germline V gene sequence: CDR1 LNHNV, CDR2 YYDKDF (reference sequence). The CDR3 has 15 residues. Trimming removed 3 bases at V and 7 bases at J, with 16 bases between. The CDR3 loop reads CATSSKGRAGQPQHF. Written as DNA, the CDR3 is TGTGCCACCAGCAGCAAAGGCAGGGCGGGACAGCCCCAGCATTTT.

This clone showed up just a few times. The rearrangement links TRBV27 to TRBJ2-2; 10 positions agree with TRBD2. From germline, CDR1 is MNHEY and CDR2 SMNVEV (reference sequence). The CDR3 runs to 14 residues. Trimming cost V 4 bases and J 5 bases; bases outside gene matches: 1. This CDR3 reads CASSWTSGTGELFF. In nucleotides, the CDR3 is TGTGCCAGCAGTTGGACTAGCGGTACCGGGGAGCTGTTTTTT.

Sample share makes this clone medium-sized. V usage is TRBV27 and J usage is TRBJ1-5; D unresolved. This CDR3 has 15 residues. The V end was cut by 2 bases, the J end by 5 bases, with 13 bases between. Germline V gene sequence: CDR1 MNHEY, CDR2 SMNVEV (reference sequence). The CDR3 loop is CASSLSDGIHQPQHF. In DNA form, the CDR3 reads TGTGCCAGCAGTTTAAGTGACGGGATACATCAGCCCCAGCATTTT.